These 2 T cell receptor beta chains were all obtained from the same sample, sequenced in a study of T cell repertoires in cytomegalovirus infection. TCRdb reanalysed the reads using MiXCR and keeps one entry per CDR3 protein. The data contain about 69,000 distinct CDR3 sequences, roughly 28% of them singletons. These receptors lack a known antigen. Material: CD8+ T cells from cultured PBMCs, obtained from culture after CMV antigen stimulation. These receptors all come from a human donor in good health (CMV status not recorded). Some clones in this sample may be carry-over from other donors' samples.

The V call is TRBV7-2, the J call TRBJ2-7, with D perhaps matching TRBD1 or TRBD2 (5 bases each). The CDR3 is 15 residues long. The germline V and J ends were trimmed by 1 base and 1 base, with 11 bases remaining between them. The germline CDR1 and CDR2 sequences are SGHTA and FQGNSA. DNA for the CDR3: TGTGCCAGCAGCTTAGGCGGGCAGGGTTCCTACGAGCAGTACTTC. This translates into CASSLGGQGSYEQYF.

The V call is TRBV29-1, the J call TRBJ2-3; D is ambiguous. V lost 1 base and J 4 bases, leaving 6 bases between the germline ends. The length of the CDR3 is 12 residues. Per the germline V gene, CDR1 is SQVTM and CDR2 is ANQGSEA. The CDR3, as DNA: TGCAGCGTTGAAGGGCGGCCAGATACGCAGTATTTT. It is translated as CSVEGRPDTQYF.